This T cell receptor beta chain was recorded in a study of shared clonotypes between healthy human individuals. Terminally differentiated effector memory CD45RA+ cells were excluded from the naive CD8 cells, which were CD45RO-negative and positively selected for CCR7. Sorted subsets were amplified in replicate PCRs using 200 ng DNA, 25,000 to 30,000 T cell genomes. Data came from immunoSEQ multiplex PCR; TCRdb stores just in-frame clones and leaves some out. The sample consists of millions of clones, roughly 95% of them appearing once. The origin of this receptor is a man aged 18 to 29 in good health. The sequencing sample was made of naive CD8+ T cells sorted from blood.

The CDR3 reads CASSFGILGGYTF. DNA for the CDR3: TGTGCCAGTAGTTTCGGGATCCTCGGAGGCTACACCTTC. This chain links TRBV19 with TRBJ1-2; D is unclear. CDR1 and CDR2 from the germline V gene are LNHDA and SQIVND (reference sequence). The CDR3 has 13 residues. With 5 bases removed from V and 8 bases from J, the gap between germline ends came to 15 bases.